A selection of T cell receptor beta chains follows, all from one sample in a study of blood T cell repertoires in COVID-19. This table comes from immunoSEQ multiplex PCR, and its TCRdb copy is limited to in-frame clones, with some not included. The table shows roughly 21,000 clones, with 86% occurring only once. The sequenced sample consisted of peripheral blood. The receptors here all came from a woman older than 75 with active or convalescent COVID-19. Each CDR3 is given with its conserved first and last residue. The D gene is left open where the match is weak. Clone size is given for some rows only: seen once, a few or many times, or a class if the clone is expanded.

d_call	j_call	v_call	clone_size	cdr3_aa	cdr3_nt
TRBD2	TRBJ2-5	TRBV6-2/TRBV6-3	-	CASSYLWREGKETQYF	TGTGCCAGCAGTTATCTATGGCGGGAGGGTAAGGAGACCCAGTACTTC
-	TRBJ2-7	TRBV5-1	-	CASSLGQTWSYEQYF	TGCGCCAGCAGCTTGGGACAGACTTGGAGCTACGAGCAGTACTTC
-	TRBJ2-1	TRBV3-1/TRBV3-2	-	CASSQTYNEQFF	TGTGCCAGCAGCCAGACATACAATGAGCAGTTCTTC
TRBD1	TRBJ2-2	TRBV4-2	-	CASSLPGTGEVDGELFF	TGTGCCAGCAGCCTACCCGGGACAGGGGAAGTGGACGGGGAGCTGTTTTTT
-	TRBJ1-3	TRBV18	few	CASSRGLSSGGNTIYF	TGTGCCAGCTCACGGGGGCTAAGCTCGGGTGGAAACACCATATATTTT
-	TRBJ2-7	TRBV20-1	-	CSASWDSSADAYEQYF	TGCAGTGCTAGTTGGGACTCCTCGGCTGACGCCTACGAGCAGTACTTC
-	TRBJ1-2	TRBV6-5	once	CASSYSTQGRNGYTF	TGTGCCAGCAGTTACTCGACGCAAGGGAGGAACGGCTACACCTTC
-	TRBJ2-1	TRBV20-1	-	CSASFRNEQFF	TGCAGTGCTAGTTTCCGCAATGAGCAGTTCTTC
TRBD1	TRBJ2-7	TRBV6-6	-	CASSYPGTANPYEQYF	TGTGCCAGCAGTTACCCCGGGACAGCGAACCCCTACGAGCAGTACTTC
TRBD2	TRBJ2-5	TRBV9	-	CASSVAGVGGKETQYF	TGTGCCAGCAGCGTAGCTGGTGTGGGGGGGAAAGAGACCCAGTACTTC
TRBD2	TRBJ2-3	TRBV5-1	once	CASRPTLAGGGDTQYF	TGCGCCAGCAGACCTACATTAGCGGGGGGTGGAGATACGCAGTATTTT
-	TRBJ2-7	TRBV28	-	CASTKPQGSYEQYF	TGTGCCAGCACCAAACCACAGGGTTCCTACGAGCAGTACTTC
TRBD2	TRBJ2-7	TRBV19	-	CASRTSGTAYEQYF	TGTGCCAGCCGGACTAGCGGGACCGCCTACGAGCAGTACTTC
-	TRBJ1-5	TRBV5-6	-	CASSLGPGSQPQHF	TGTGCCAGCAGCTTGGGGCCAGGGTCGCAGCCCCAGCATTTT
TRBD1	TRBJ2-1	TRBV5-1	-	CASSLTRTGVNYNEQFF	TGCGCCAGCAGCTTAACCCGGACAGGGGTTAACTACAATGAGCAGTTCTTC
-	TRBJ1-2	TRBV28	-	CASSLILRVGYTF	TGTGCCAGCAGTTTGATCCTCCGGGTTGGCTACACCTTC
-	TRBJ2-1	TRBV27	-	CASSSQGSRLGNEQFF	TGTGCCAGCAGTTCACAGGGGTCCCGACTAGGGAATGAGCAGTTCTTC
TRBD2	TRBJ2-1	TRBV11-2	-	CASSALPGLEYNEQFF	TGTGCCAGCAGCGCCTTACCGGGACTAGAGTACAATGAGCAGTTCTTC
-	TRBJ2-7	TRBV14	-	CASSQFDTPSYEQYF	TGTGCCAGCAGCCAGTTCGACACCCCCTCCTACGAGCAGTACTTC
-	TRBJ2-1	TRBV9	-	CASSVATQDWQFF	TGTGCCAGCAGCGTAGCTACGCAGGACTGGCAGTTCTTC
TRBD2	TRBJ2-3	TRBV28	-	CASSLSLIKSGRRADTQYF	TGTGCCAGCAGTTTATCCCTAATTAAGAGCGGGAGGCGGGCAGATACGCAGTATTTT
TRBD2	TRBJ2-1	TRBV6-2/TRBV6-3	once	CASSYLELRGGQPNEQFF	TGTGCCAGCAGTTACCTCGAACTCCGGGGGGGCCAACCTAATGAGCAGTTCTTC
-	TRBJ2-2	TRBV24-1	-	CATSDFGAGVTGELFF	TGTGCCACCAGTGATTTTGGGGCTGGGGTAACCGGGGAGCTGTTTTTT
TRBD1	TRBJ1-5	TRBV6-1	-	CASSAGGQGYGNQPQHF	TGTGCCAGCAGTGCTGGGGGACAGGGCTATGGCAATCAGCCCCAGCATTTT
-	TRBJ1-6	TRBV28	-	CASSLDSSYNSPLHF	TGTGCCAGCAGTTTAGATAGTAGCTACAATTCACCCCTCCACTTT
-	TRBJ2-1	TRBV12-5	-	CASGSPPSGHSYNEQFF	TGTGCTAGTGGTTCGCCTCCGTCAGGGCACTCTTACAATGAGCAGTTCTTC
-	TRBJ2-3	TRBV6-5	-	CASSRLGQWTDTQYF	TGTGCCAGCAGTCGTTTGGGGCAGTGGACAGATACGCAGTATTTT
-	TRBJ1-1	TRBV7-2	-	CASSSRHSRATEAFF	TGTGCCAGCAGCTCGCGACACTCGAGGGCGACTGAAGCTTTCTTT
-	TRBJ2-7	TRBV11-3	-	CASSLDSRVDGSSYEQYF	TGTGCCAGCAGCTTAGATTCGAGGGTGGACGGAAGCTCCTACGAGCAGTACTTC
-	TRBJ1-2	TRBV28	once	CASSPKGSRYGYTF	TGTGCCAGCAGCCCCAAGGGGTCACGATATGGCTACACCTTC
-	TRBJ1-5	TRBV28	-	CASSLSVGGGQPQHF	TGTGCCAGCAGTTTATCGGTGGGGGGAGGTCAGCCCCAGCATTTT
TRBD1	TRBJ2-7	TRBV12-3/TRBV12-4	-	CASTQGAYEQYF	TGTGCCAGCACGCAGGGGGCTTACGAGCAGTACTTC
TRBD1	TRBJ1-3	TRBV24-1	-	CATSDSGGSGNTIYF	TGTGCCACCAGTGATTCAGGGGGCTCTGGAAACACCATATATTTT
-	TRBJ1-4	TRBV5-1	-	CASSLQGSLEKLFF	TGCGCCAGCAGCTTGCAGGGATCGTTGGAAAAACTGTTTTTT
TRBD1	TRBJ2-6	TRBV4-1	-	CASSQGPPGTGGYGANVLTF	TGCGCCAGCAGCCAAGGACCCCCCGGGACAGGTGGTTACGGGGCCAACGTCCTGACTTTC
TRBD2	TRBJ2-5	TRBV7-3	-	CASSPQPYRLAGMGETQYF	TGTGCCAGCAGCCCCCAACCCTACCGACTAGCGGGGATGGGAGAGACCCAGTACTTC
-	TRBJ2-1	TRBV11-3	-	CASSSRSGASNEQFF	TGTGCCAGCAGCTCCCGCAGTGGGGCATCGAATGAGCAGTTCTTC
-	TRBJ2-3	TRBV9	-	CASSVAPNADTQYF	TGTGCCAGCAGCGTAGCCCCTAATGCAGATACGCAGTATTTT
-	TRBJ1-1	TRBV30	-	CAWIPWTGEWTEAFF	TGTGCCTGGATTCCTTGGACCGGGGAGTGGACTGAAGCTTTCTTT
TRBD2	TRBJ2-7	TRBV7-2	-	CASSHSTSGGYEQYF	TGTGCCAGCAGCCACAGCACTAGCGGGGGGTACGAGCAGTACTTC
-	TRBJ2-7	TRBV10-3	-	CAISANYEQYF	TGTGCCATCAGTGCCAACTACGAGCAGTACTTC
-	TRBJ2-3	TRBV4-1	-	CASSQDLTRSTDTQYF	TGCGCCAGCAGCCAAGATCTAACCCGAAGCACAGATACGCAGTATTTT
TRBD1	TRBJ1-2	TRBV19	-	CASSTFHQQGSSGYTF	TGTGCCAGTAGTACCTTTCATCAACAGGGGAGTAGTGGCTACACCTTC
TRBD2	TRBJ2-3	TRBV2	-	CASRETSGRYTQYF	TGTGCCAGCAGGGAGACTAGCGGGAGGTATACGCAGTATTTT
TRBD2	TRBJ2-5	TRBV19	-	CASSMRLAGQETQYF	TGTGCCAGTAGTATGAGACTAGCGGGACAAGAGACCCAGTACTTC
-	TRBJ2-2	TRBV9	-	CASSPARGGPTNTGELFF	TGTGCCAGCAGCCCAGCAAGGGGGGGGCCGACGAACACCGGGGAGCTGTTTTTT
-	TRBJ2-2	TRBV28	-	CASSFWTEFTGELFF	TGTGCCAGCAGTTTTTGGACAGAGTTCACCGGGGAGCTGTTTTTT
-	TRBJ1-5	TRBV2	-	CASSDWSGGGQPQHF	TGTGCCAGCAGTGATTGGTCCGGGGGAGGGCAGCCCCAGCATTTT
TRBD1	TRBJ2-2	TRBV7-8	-	CASSGTGANTGELFF	TGTGCCAGCAGTGGGACAGGGGCGAACACCGGGGAGCTGTTTTTT
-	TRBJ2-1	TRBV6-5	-	CASSYSQDNEQFF	TGTGCCAGCAGTTACTCCCAGGACAATGAGCAGTTCTTC
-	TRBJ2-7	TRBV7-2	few	CASSLVSRLGSYEQYF	TGTGCCAGCAGCTTAGTTTCGAGACTCGGATCCTACGAGCAGTACTTC
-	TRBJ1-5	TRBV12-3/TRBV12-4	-	CASTYHGEPQHF	TGTGCCAGCACCTATCATGGAGAGCCCCAGCATTTT
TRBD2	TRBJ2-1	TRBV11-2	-	CASSLASGGGYNEQFF	TGTGCCAGCAGCTTAGCCTCCGGGGGGGGATACAATGAGCAGTTCTTC
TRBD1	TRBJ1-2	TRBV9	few	CASSPQTGAAEGYTF	TGTGCCAGCAGCCCTCAGACAGGGGCGGCGGAAGGCTACACCTTC